The rows below give T cell receptor beta chains drawn from one sample of a study of blood T cell repertoires in COVID-19. Sequencing was performed with immunoSEQ multiplex PCR; in TCRdb, only in-frame clones are kept and a portion is missing. In the table there are about 66,000 clones, around 82% of which are singletons. The specimen sequenced was peripheral blood. The origin of the receptors is a man between 60 and 75 years old with acute or convalescent COVID-19. Both conserved end residues are part of each CDR3. A D gene is named only where the DNA matches it firmly. Size values are once, few and many counts, or a class for expanded clones, and some rows have none.

d_call clone_size j_call v_call cdr3_nt cdr3_aa
NA NA TRBJ1-2 TRBV6-1 TGTGCCAGCAGTGAAGCAGGGGGTGGTGGCTATGGCTACACCTTC CASSEAGGGGYGYTF
TRBD1 NA TRBJ2-3 TRBV6-2/TRBV6-3 TGTGCCAGCAGTCCGGGACAGGGGGCAGATACGCAGTATTTT CASSPGQGADTQYF
NA NA TRBJ1-5 TRBV12-3/TRBV12-4 TGTGCCAGCAGTTTATCTAGTCAGCCCCAGCATTTT CASSLSSQPQHF
TRBD1 once TRBJ1-5 TRBV19 TGTGCCAGTAGTCTCCAGGGGGCTTTCAATCAGCCCCAGCATTTT CASSLQGAFNQPQHF
TRBD1 NA TRBJ1-1 TRBV18 TGTGCCAGCTCGGGACAGGGGACTCTCGGAACTGAAGCTTTCTTT CASSGQGTLGTEAFF
NA few TRBJ1-5 TRBV6-2/TRBV6-3 TGTGCCAGCAGTTACTTCGGGGGGCCCCAGCATTTT CASSYFGGPQHF
NA once TRBJ1-5 TRBV29-1 TGCAGCGTTCGAACGAGTTCAAACCAGCCCCAGCATTTT CSVRTSSNQPQHF
TRBD1 NA TRBJ1-2 TRBV27 TGTGCCAGCAGTCCATCGGACAGGGCCTATGGCTACACCTTC CASSPSDRAYGYTF
TRBD2 once TRBJ2-2 TRBV29-1 TGCAGCGTTAGGCGGGGGGGCAACGGGGAGCTGTTTTTT CSVRRGGNGELFF
NA few TRBJ1-2 TRBV7-2 TGTGCCAGCAGTCAATATGGCTACACCTTC CASSQYGYTF
TRBD1 NA TRBJ1-1 TRBV2 TGTGCCAGCAGAGTTAACAGGGGCACTGAAGCTTTCTTT CASRVNRGTEAFF
NA NA TRBJ1-1 TRBV4-3 TGCGCCAGCAGCCAATACGACAGGAACACTGAAGCTTTCTTT CASSQYDRNTEAFF
NA once TRBJ1-4 TRBV6-6 TGTGCCAGCGATAGCGCGGGGGGTGAAAAACTGTTTTTT CASDSAGGEKLFF
NA NA TRBJ2-2 TRBV18 TGTGCCAGCTCACCACCTGGGAGGGGGTCGAACACCGGGGAGCTGTTTTTT CASSPPGRGSNTGELFF
NA many TRBJ1-1 TRBV12-3/TRBV12-4 TGTGCCAGCAGTACTATGGATGGGACTGAAGCTTTCTTT CASSTMDGTEAFF
TRBD1 NA TRBJ2-3 TRBV4-3 TGCGCCAGCAGCCAAGATTTAAGGGACAGGGGGGTTCTGGATACGCAGTATTTT CASSQDLRDRGVLDTQYF
TRBD1 NA TRBJ1-2 TRBV11-2 TGTGCCAGCAGCTTAGATAGGGGGAATACAGGGGACTATGGCTACACCTTC CASSLDRGNTGDYGYTF
TRBD1 NA TRBJ2-2 TRBV10-3 TGTGCCATCAGTGGGGGACAGGGGGGGAACACCGGGGAGCTGTTTTTT CAISGGQGGNTGELFF
NA NA TRBJ1-3 TRBV21-1 TGTGCCAGCAGCAAAGGGCGGGACTCTGGAAACACCATATATTTT CASSKGRDSGNTIYF
NA NA TRBJ2-7 TRBV15 TGTGCCACCAGCAGAGGGGGCACGCGCAGGTTCTACGAGCAGTACTTC CATSRGGTRRFYEQYF
TRBD1 NA TRBJ2-5 TRBV11-1 TGTGCCAGCAGTCCCGGGACAGGGCCGGAGACCCAGTACTTC CASSPGTGPETQYF
NA NA TRBJ1-2 TRBV30 TGTGCCTGGACCCAAACAAGACAGTATGGCTACACCTTC CAWTQTRQYGYTF
NA NA TRBJ1-1 TRBV5-1 TGCGCCAGCAGCTTTACGGGGTCGGTCACTGAAGCTTTCTTT CASSFTGSVTEAFF
NA NA TRBJ2-3 TRBV4-3 TGCGCCAGCAGCCAAGACAGGGGAGATACGCAGTATTTT CASSQDRGDTQYF
NA NA TRBJ2-5 TRBV3-1/TRBV3-2 TGTGCCAGCAGCGCCGGGGGGCAGACCCAGTACTTC CASSAGGQTQYF
TRBD1 once TRBJ2-7 TRBV2 TGTGCCAGCCGACAGGACAGGGATGTTTTGAGGCAGTACTTC CASRQDRDVLRQYF
TRBD1 NA TRBJ2-3 TRBV5-1 TGCGCCAGCAGCCTGACAGGGTTGTCAGATACGCAGTATTTT CASSLTGLSDTQYF
NA NA TRBJ1-1 TRBV20-1 TGCAGTGCCGAAGAGTCCGGCGGGGCTTTCTTT CSAEESGGAFF
TRBD1 NA TRBJ1-5 TRBV19 TGTGCCAGTAGTCCCGAGGACAGGGGCAATCAGCCCCAGCATTTT CASSPEDRGNQPQHF
TRBD2 NA TRBJ2-5 TRBV6-2/TRBV6-3 TGTGCCAGCACCCCACTAGCGGGGGGGCGAGAGACCCAGTACTTC CASTPLAGGRETQYF
TRBD1 NA TRBJ1-1 TRBV4-2 TGTGCCAGCAGCCAAGGTCCCGGGACAGGGCTGACTGAAGCTTTCTTT CASSQGPGTGLTEAFF
TRBD1 NA TRBJ1-2 TRBV11-2 TGTGCCAGCAGCATCACAGGGGGAGATGGCTACACCTTC CASSITGGDGYTF
TRBD1 NA TRBJ1-1 TRBV27 TGTGCCAGCAGTTTGGGAGGGACAGGGTTAACTGAAGCTTTCTTT CASSLGGTGLTEAFF
NA NA TRBJ1-3 TRBV9 TGTGCCAGCAGCGCCCGGGACACGTTCTCTGGAAACACCATATATTTT CASSARDTFSGNTIYF